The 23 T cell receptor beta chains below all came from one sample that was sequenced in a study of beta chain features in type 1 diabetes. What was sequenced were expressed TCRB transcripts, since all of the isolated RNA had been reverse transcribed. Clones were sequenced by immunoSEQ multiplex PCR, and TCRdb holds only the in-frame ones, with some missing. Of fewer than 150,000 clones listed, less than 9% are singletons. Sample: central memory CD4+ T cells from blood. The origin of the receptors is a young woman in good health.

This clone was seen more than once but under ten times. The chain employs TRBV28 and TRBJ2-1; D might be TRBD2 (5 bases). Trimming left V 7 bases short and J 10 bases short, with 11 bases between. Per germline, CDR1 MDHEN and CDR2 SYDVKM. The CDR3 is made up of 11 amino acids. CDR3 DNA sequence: TGTGCCAGCACCCGGGGTGGAGAGCAGTTCTTC. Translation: CASTRGGEQFF.

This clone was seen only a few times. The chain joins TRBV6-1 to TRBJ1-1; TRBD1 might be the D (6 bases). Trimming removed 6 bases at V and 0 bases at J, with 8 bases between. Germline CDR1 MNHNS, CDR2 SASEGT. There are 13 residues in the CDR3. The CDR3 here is CASSGQMNTEAFF. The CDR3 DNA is TGTGCCAGCAGCGGACAGATGAACACTGAAGCTTTCTTT.

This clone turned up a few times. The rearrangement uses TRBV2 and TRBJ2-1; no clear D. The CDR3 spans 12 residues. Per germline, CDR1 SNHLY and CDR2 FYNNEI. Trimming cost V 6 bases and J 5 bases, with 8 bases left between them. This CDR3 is CASSPTNNEQFF. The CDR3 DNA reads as TGTGCCAGCAGCCCAACTAACAATGAGCAGTTCTTC.

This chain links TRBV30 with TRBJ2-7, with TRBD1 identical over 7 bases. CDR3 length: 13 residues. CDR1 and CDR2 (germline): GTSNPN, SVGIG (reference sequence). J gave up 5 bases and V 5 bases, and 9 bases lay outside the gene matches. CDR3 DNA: TGTGCCTGGCAAAGGGGGCCGGAAAACGAGCAGTACTTC. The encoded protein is CAWQRGPENEQYF.

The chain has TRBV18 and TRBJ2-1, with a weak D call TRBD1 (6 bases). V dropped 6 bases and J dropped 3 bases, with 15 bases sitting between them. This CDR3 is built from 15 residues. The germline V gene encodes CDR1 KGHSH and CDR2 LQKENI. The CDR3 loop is CASSFAQGYYNEQFF. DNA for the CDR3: TGTGCCAGCTCCTTTGCACAGGGATACTACAATGAGCAGTTCTTC.

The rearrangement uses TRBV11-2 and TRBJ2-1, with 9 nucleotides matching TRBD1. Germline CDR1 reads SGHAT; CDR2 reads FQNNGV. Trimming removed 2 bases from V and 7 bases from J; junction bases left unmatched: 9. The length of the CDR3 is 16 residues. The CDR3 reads CASSLHTGGSRNEQFF. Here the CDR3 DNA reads TGTGCCAGCAGCTTACACACAGGGGGCTCTAGGAATGAGCAGTTCTTC.

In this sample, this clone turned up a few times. CDR3 loop: CAISESFRGEQYF. In nucleotides, the CDR3 is TGTGCCATCAGTGAGTCCTTCAGGGGCGAGCAGTACTTC. The rearrangement links TRBV10-3 to TRBJ2-7; maybe TRBD1 (6 bases). The CDR3 sequence is 13 residues long. With 0 bases removed from V and 6 bases from J, the gap between germline ends came to 9 bases. Germline CDR1 and CDR2: ENHRY and SYGVKD.

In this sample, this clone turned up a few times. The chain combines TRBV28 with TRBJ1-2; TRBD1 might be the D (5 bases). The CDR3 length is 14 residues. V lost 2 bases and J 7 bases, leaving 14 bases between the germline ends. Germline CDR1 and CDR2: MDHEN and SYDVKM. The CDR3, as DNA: TGTGCCAGCAGTTTAGGCGGGCAGGGAGGTGGCTACACCTTC. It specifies CASSLGGQGGGYTF.

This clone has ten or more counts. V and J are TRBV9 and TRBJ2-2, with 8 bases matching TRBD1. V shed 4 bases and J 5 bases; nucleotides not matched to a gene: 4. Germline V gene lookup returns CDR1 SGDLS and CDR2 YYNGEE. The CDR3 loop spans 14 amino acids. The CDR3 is CASSLRTGTGELFF. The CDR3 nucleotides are TGTGCCAGCAGCCTCCGGACAGGGACCGGGGAGCTGTTTTTT.

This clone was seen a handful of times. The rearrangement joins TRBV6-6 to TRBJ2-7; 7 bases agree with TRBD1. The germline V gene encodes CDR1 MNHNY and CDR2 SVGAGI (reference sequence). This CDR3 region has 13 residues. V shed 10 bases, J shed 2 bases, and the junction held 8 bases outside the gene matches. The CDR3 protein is CAIRDSDTYEQYF. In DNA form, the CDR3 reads TGTGCCATCAGGGACAGCGATACCTACGAGCAGTACTTC.

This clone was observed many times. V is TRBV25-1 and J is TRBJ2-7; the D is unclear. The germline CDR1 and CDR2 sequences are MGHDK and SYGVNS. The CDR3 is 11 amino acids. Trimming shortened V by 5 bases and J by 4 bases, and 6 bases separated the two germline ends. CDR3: CASSYQYEQYF. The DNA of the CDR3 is TGTGCCAGCAGTTATCAGTACGAGCAGTACTTC.

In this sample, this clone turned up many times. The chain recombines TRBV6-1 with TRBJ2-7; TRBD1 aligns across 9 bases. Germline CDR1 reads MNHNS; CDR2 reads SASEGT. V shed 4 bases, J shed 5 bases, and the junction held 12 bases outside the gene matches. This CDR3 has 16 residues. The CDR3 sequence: CASSALPGQGTNEQYF. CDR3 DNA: TGTGCCAGCAGTGCACTTCCGGGACAGGGCACGAACGAGCAGTACTTC.

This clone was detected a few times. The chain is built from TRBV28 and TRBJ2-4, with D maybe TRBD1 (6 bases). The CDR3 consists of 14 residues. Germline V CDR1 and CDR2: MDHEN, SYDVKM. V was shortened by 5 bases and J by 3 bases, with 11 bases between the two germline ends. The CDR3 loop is CASSRRQVKNIQYF. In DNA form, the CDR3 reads TGTGCCAGCAGTAGGAGACAGGTCAAAAACATTCAGTACTTC.

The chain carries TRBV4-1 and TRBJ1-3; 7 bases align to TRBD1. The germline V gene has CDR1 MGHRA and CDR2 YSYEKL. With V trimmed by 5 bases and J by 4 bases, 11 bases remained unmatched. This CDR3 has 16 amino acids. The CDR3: CASSRGDRANGNTIYF. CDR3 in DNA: TGCGCCAGCAGCAGAGGTGACAGGGCGAACGGAAACACCATATATTTT.

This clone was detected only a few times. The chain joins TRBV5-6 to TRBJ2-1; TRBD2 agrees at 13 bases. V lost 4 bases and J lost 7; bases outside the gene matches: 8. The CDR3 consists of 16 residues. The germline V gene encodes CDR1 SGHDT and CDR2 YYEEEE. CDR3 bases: TGTGCCAGCAGCATGAGGACTAGCGGGAGAAGGAATGAGCAGTTCTTC. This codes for CASSMRTSGRRNEQFF.

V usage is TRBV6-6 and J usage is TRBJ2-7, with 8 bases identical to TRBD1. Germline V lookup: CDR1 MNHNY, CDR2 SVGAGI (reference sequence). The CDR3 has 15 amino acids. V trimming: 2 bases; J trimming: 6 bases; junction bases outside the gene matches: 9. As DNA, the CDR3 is TGTGCCAGCAGTTACCAAGGACAGGGCAACGGCGAGCAGTACTTC. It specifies CASSYQGQGNGEQYF.

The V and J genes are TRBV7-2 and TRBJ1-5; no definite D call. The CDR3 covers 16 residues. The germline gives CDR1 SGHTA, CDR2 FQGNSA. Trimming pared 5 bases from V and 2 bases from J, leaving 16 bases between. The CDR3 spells CASSPFRGVGNQPQHF. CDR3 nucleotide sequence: TGTGCCAGCAGCCCGTTCCGGGGTGTCGGCAATCAGCCCCAGCATTTT.

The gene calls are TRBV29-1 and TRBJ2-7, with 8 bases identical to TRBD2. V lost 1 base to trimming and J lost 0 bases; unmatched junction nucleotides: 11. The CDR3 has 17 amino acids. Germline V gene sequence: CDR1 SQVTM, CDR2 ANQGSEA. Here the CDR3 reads CSVEVPLGLAGSYEQYF. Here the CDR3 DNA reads TGCAGCGTTGAAGTACCCCTGGGCCTAGCGGGCTCCTACGAGCAGTACTTC.

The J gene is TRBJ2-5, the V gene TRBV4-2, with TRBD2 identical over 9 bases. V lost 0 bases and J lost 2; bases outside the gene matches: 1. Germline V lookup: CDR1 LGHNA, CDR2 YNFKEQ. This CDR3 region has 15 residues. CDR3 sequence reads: CASSQDSGSQETQYF. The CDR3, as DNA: TGTGCCAGCAGCCAAGATAGCGGGAGTCAAGAGACCCAGTACTTC.

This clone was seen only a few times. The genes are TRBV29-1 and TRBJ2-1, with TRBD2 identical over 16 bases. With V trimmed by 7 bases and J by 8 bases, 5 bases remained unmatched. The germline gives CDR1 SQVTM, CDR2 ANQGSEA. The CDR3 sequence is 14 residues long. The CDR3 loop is CSAGTSGRAYEQFF. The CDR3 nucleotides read TGCAGCGCCGGGACTAGCGGGAGGGCCTATGAGCAGTTCTTC.

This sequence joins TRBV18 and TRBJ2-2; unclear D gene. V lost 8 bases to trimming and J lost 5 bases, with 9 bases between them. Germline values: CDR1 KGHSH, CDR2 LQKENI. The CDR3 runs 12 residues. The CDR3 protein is CASAPGTGELFF. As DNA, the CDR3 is TGTGCCAGCGCCCCCGGGACCGGGGAGCTGTTTTTT.

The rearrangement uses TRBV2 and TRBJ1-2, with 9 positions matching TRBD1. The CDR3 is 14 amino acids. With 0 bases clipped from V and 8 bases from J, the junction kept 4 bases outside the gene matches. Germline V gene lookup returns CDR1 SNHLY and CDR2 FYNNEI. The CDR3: CASSEAGQGRGYTF. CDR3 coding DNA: TGTGCCAGCAGTGAAGCGGGACAGGGTCGAGGCTACACCTTC.

The CDR3 nucleotides are TGTGCCAGCAGCTCACGGGATGAGCAGTTCTTC. It encodes CASSSRDEQFF. This chain connects TRBV9 to TRBJ2-1; D is unclear. V was trimmed by 4 bases and J by 8 bases, leaving 7 bases between them. This CDR3 region has 11 residues. Germline assignment: CDR1 SGDLS and CDR2 YYNGEE.